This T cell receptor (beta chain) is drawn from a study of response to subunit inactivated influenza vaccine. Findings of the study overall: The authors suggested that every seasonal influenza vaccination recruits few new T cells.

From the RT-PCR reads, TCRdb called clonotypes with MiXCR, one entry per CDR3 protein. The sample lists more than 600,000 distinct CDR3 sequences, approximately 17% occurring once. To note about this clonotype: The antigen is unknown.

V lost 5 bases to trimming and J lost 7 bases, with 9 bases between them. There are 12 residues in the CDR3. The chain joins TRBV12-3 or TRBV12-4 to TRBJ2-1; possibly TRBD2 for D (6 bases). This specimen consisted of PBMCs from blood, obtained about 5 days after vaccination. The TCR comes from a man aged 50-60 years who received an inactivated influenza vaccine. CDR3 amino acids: CASSRRVNEQFF. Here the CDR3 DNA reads TGTGCCAGCAGTCGGAGGGTTAATGAGCAGTTCTTC.